What follows are 18 T cell receptor beta chains derived from one specimen sequenced in a study of blood T cells in healthy people across ages. Alongside a J-beta primer mix, a sample-barcoded 5' primer served in a second PCR lasting roughly 6 to 11 cycles. TCRdb fed the 5' RACE reads into MiXCR, producing one record per CDR3 protein. This table has hundreds of thousands of distinct CDR3 sequences, roughly two fifths appearing once. The source material was blood. These receptors all stem from a man aged 80 or over in good health.

The gene calls are TRBV4-3 and TRBJ1-2, with D hard to call. V dropped 0 bases and J dropped 4 bases, with 12 bases sitting between them. CDR3 length equals 15 residues. Germline V CDR1 and CDR2: LGHNA, YSLEER. CDR3 amino acids: CASSQDRVEGYGYTF. In DNA form, the CDR3 reads TGCGCCAGCAGCCAAGACCGGGTAGAGGGCTATGGCTACACCTTC.

This clonotype has a single count. As DNA, the CDR3 is TGTGCCAGCAGCTTCGTGTTGAGTTTGGGGGGCGAGCAGTACTTC. Protein: CASSFVLSLGGEQYF. This sequence joins TRBV5-6 and TRBJ2-7; weak D call: TRBD2 (6 bases). Germline CDR1 is SGHDT and CDR2 is YYEEEE. The CDR3 has 15 amino acids. V was pared by 2 bases and J by 6 bases, with 18 bases between.

The chain uses TRBV7-2 and TRBJ1-2; D is possibly TRBD1 (6 bases). This CDR3 contains 14 residues. The ends were cut back, 5 bases at V and 4 bases at J, with 14 bases in the middle. Germline V gene lookup returns CDR1 SGHTA and CDR2 FQGNSA. CDR3 residues: CASSPSRGSYGYTF. CDR3 in DNA: TGTGCCAGCAGCCCCTCGAGGGGGTCCTATGGCTACACCTTC.

With respect to this clonotype: A read error is possible here, since a much larger clone lies one base away. The chain links TRBV7-2 to TRBJ1-2; possible D gene TRBD1, 6 bases. Germline V gives CDR1 SGHTA, CDR2 FQGNSA. The V gene lost 5 bases and the J gene lost 6 bases, with 13 bases spanning the gap. The CDR3 sequence is 13 residues long. The CDR3 spells CTSSPIQGNGYTF. CDR3 nucleotide sequence: TGTACCAGCAGCCCGATACAGGGAAATGGCTACACCTTC.

The chain links TRBV14 to TRBJ2-2, with D uncertain. V dropped 6 bases and J dropped 0 bases, with 11 bases sitting between them. CDR3 size: 15 residues. Germline values: CDR1 SGHDN, CDR2 FVKESK. As DNA, the CDR3 is TGTGCCAGCAGGCCTACAGTGGCGAACACCGGGGAGCTGTTTTTT. Its translation is CASRPTVANTGELFF.

V and J are TRBV20-1 and TRBJ1-5, with TRBD1 matching over 8 bases. In germline, CDR1 is DFQATT, CDR2 SNEGSKA (reference sequence). Trimming took 5 bases from V and 2 from J; bases not matched to a gene: 5. CDR3 length equals 14 residues. CDR3 in DNA: TGCAGTGCTTTGCAGGGGGCGGGCAATCAGCCCCAGCATTTT. Amino acid sequence: CSALQGAGNQPQHF.

The rearrangement uses TRBV7-2 and TRBJ2-2; D assignment may be TRBD1 or TRBD2 (6 bases each). The CDR3 loop spans 15 amino acids. Germline V gene sequence: CDR1 SGHTA, CDR2 FQGNSA. Deletions cut 5 bases from V and 6 bases from J, with 16 bases between. This chain's CDR3 is CASSPLGGGPGELFF. Here the CDR3 DNA reads TGTGCCAGCAGCCCCTTGGGGGGCGGACCCGGGGAGCTGTTTTTT.

The gene calls are TRBV6-5 and TRBJ1-2, with 8 bases lining up with TRBD1. Germline V gives CDR1 MNHEY, CDR2 SVGAGI. V was pared by 5 bases and J by 2 bases, with 7 bases of the junction left unmatched. The CDR3 is 15 residues long. The CDR3 sequence is CASSRRQGQNYGYTF. The DNA for the CDR3 is TGTGCCAGCAGTCGAAGACAGGGGCAAAACTATGGCTACACCTTC.

This clonotype was observed a handful of times. The chain employs TRBV27 and TRBJ2-1; 7 bases line up with TRBD1. Per the germline V gene, CDR1 is MNHEY and CDR2 is SMNVEV (reference sequence). V dropped 5 bases and J dropped 4; count of bases not matched to a gene: 8. The CDR3 loop spans 15 amino acids. The CDR3 reads CASSPDRLTYNEQFF. The CDR3 DNA follows: TGTGCCAGCAGTCCGGACAGGTTAACTTACAATGAGCAGTTCTTC.

V usage is TRBV6-1 and J usage is TRBJ2-4; the match to TRBD1 covers 9 bases. Germline CDR1 reads MNHNS; CDR2 reads SASEGT. The ends lost 8 bases at V and 0 bases at J; junction bases unmatched: 17. This CDR3 is built from 19 residues. DNA of the CDR3: TGTGCCAGCGGTCTGAGGGACAGGGAGGGAGGAATAGCCAAAAACATTCAGTACTTC. It encodes CASGLRDREGGIAKNIQYF.

As to this clonotype: This could be a read error, since a much larger clone is one nucleotide away. The chain has TRBV4-2 and TRBJ2-7, with 8 bases fitting TRBD2. Germline V gene data show CDR1 as LGHNA and CDR2 as YNFKEQ. This CDR3 comprises 13 residues. CDR3 region: CPSSQVEREQQYF. CDR3 sequence (DNA): TGTCCCAGCAGCCAAGTGGAGCGGGAGCAGCAGTACTTC.

V gene TRBV4-3 combines with J gene TRBJ2-5; 7 nucleotides line up with TRBD1. With V trimmed by 0 bases and J by 1 base, 5 bases remained unmatched. The CDR3 has 16 amino acids. The germline V gene has CDR1 LGHNA and CDR2 YSLEER. The CDR3 nucleotides are TGCGCCAGCAGCCAAGAACAGGGGACCATCCAAGAGACCCAGTACTTC. Its translation is CASSQEQGTIQETQYF.

This clonotype was counted between two and nine times. This chain connects TRBV29-1 to TRBJ2-3, with 9 bases fitting TRBD1. The ends lost 6 bases at V and 6 bases at J; junction bases unmatched: 10. The CDR3 covers 14 residues. Per germline, CDR1 SQVTM and CDR2 ANQGSEA. CDR3 region: CSVGTGTGTDTQYF. Written as DNA, the CDR3 is TGCAGCGTGGGGACCGGGACAGGGACTGATACGCAGTATTTT.

The chain couples TRBV6-1 to TRBJ2-3; D ambiguous. Between the trimmed V and J ends, which lost 0 bases and 6 bases, there was a span of 10 bases. This CDR3 is 14 amino acids long. Germline assignment: CDR1 MNHNS and CDR2 SASEGT. CDR3 coding DNA: TGTGCCAGCAGTGAAGCGACGGTCTTGGATACGCAGTATTTT. Translated: CASSEATVLDTQYF.

This clonotype was seen only a few times. The chain joins TRBV7-2 to TRBJ1-2; a possible D gene is TRBD1 (5 bases). From germline, CDR1 is SGHTA and CDR2 FQGNSA. The V gene lost 3 bases and the J gene lost 7 bases, with 9 bases spanning the gap. The CDR3 contains 12 residues. The CDR3 spells CASSFPGSGYTF. CDR3 DNA sequence: TGTGCCAGCAGCTTTCCAGGGTCTGGCTACACCTTC.

The chain is built from TRBV29-1 and TRBJ2-3; D is unresolved. V gave up 0 bases and J gave up 0 bases, with 7 bases separating them. The CDR3 spans 14 residues. Germline V gene sequence: CDR1 SQVTM, CDR2 ANQGSEA. The CDR3: CSVEDLLSTDTQYF. The CDR3, as DNA: TGCAGCGTTGAAGATCTACTTAGCACAGATACGCAGTATTTT.

In its sample, this clonotype was seen a few times. J is TRBJ2-3 and V is TRBV20-1; TRBD1 might be the D (5 bases). Germline CDR1 DFQATT, CDR2 SNEGSKA (reference sequence). This CDR3 spans 12 amino acids. Trimming cost V 5 bases and J 11 bases, with 17 bases left between them. This CDR3 is CSAPDSSLGQYF. In DNA, the CDR3 is TGCAGTGCTCCCGACAGTTCGCTTGGGCAGTATTTT.

This chain joins TRBV11-3 and TRBJ2-3; D gene unclear. The CDR3 runs to 12 residues. V lost 5 bases, J lost 4 bases, and 7 bases lay in between. Germline V CDR1 and CDR2: SGHNT, YENEEA. CDR3 loop: CASSHNPDTQYF. The CDR3 DNA sequence: TGTGCCAGCAGCCACAACCCAGATACGCAGTATTTT.